This TCR beta chain is from a study of patients and donors after allogeneic stem cell transplantation. TCRdb analysed the RT-PCR reads with MiXCR anew, one entry per CDR3 protein. The sample consists of 200,000 to 250,000 distinct CDR3 sequences, 12% to 15% of them appearing once. Germline V CDR1 and CDR2: LNHDA, SQIVND (reference sequence). Trimming removed 6 bases at V and 1 base at J, with 16 bases between. The CDR3 covers 16 residues. This TCR was recovered from a human donor who was either an allogeneic HSCT recipient or a stem cell or donor lymphocyte infusion donor (not recorded which). It is not recorded whose cells these are; they may come from a transplant donor. The specimen was blood, either unsorted or a sorted T cell fraction (not recorded which). The rearrangement uses TRBV19 and TRBJ1-5, with D maybe TRBD1 (5 bases). The CDR3 is CASSPSGTVSNQPQHF. CDR3 nucleotide sequence: TGTGCCAGTAGCCCAAGCGGGACGGTGAGCAATCAGCCCCAGCATTTT.